This T cell receptor (beta chain) derives from a study of blood T cells in healthy people across ages. This clonotype appeared a few times. What it recognizes is unknown. At least 7 million PBMCs were isolated per sample. Total RNA was extracted at no less than 6 micrograms per sample. CDR1 is SNHLY and CDR2 is FYNNEI in the germline V gene. V lost 4 bases and J lost 4, with 14 bases in between. The CDR3 consists of 15 residues. Using a J-beta primer mix together with a sample-barcoded 5' primer, a second PCR was run for roughly 7 to 12 cycles. TCRdb re-derived calls from the 5' RACE reads in MiXCR, one entry per CDR3 protein. This sample has fewer than 650,000 distinct CDR3 sequences, with roughly a quarter found just once. Regarding the study as a whole: Greater diversity and more naive CD4+ cells were seen in long-lived donors than in aged donors.

The same sample was also studied in work on T cells of mothers and their children.

This sequence joins TRBV2 and TRBJ2-1; D is undetermined. The sequenced sample was blood. The sequence derives from a boy younger than 10 in good health. The CDR3 protein is CASSVRRTDYNEQFF. DNA of the CDR3: TGTGCCAGCAGTGTCAGGCGAACAGATTACAATGAGCAGTTCTTC.